This TCR beta chain was captured by sequencing in a study of CD4+ T cells in melanoma. Study results and caveats: Diverse differentiation states were reported for melanoma neoantigen-specific CD4+ T cells.

A word on this clone: Its target is unknown.

V gave up 4 bases and J gave up 4 bases, with 14 bases separating them. CDR1 and CDR2 from the germline V gene are SGDLS and YYNGEE. The CDR3 loop spans 14 amino acids. Data came from immunoSEQ multiplex PCR; TCRdb stores just in-frame clones and leaves some out. The sample consists of just under 10,000 clones, around 70% of them appearing once. The V and J genes are TRBV9 and TRBJ1-1, with D perhaps TRBD1 (6 bases). The sample taken for sequencing was cells from a culture (not recorded whether cultured in vitro). The source of this sequence is a human donor with melanoma. For the CDR3, the DNA is TGTGCCAGCAGCCCCCCCCGAGGGGGCACTGAAGCTTTCTTT. Translation: CASSPPRGGTEAFF.